This T cell receptor (beta chain) was documented in a study of blood T cell repertoires in COVID-19. Study overall: Material from acute and convalescent COVID-19 was sourced from the United States, Italy and Spain. Sample material is recorded as cDNA or gDNA derived from T cells, B-cell-depleted T cells, or PBMCs.

In the original processing: Estimates of nucleated cell counts were drawn from the amplification of reference gene primers. TCRdb keeps only in-frame clones here, not all; method: immunoSEQ multiplex PCR. The DNA was the basis for D and trimming; V, J and clone size are from that table. The data contain 250,000 to 350,000 clones, about nine tenths of them seen just once; the ten biggest clones take up 2.2%. This CDR3 comprises 16 residues. V was trimmed by 0 bases and J by 1 base, leaving 13 bases between them. Germline CDR1 and CDR2: SGDLS and YYNGEE. This clonotype originated in a woman aged 50 to 65 who had recovered from COVID-19. Input material: peripheral blood. The rearrangement joins TRBV9 to TRBJ1-1; no definite D call. The CDR3 loop reads CASSVASPGGNTEAFF. The CDR3 DNA sequence: TGTGCCAGCAGCGTAGCTTCCCCAGGAGGGAACACTGAAGCTTTCTTT.